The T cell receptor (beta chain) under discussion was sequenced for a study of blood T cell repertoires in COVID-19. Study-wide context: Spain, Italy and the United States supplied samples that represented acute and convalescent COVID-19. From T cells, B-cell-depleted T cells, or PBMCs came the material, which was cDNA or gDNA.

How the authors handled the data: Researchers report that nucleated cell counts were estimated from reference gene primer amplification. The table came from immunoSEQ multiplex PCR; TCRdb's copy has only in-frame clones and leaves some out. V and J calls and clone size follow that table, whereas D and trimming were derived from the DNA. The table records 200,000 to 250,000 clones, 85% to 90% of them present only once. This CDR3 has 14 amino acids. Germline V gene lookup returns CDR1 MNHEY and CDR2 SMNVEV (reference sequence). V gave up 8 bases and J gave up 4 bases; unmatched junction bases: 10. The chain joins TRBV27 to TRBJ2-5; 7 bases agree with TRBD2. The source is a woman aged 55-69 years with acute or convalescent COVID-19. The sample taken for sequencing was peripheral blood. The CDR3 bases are TGTGCCAGCGGGGACTGGACGGGGGGAGAGACCCAGTACTTC. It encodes CASGDWTGGETQYF.